Presented here are 16 T cell receptor beta chains from one specimen sequenced in a study of cytomegalovirus exposure and HLA in healthy donors. Vbeta (60) and Jbeta (13) primers were used in the PCR. Clones were sequenced by immunoSEQ multiplex PCR, and TCRdb holds only the in-frame ones, with some missing. The table includes about 45,000 clones, about three quarters detected once. The source material was PBMCs. These receptors all stem from a woman aged 25 to 39 in good health and CMV-seronegative.

V gene TRBV23-1 combines with J gene TRBJ1-2, with TRBD1 matching 9 bases. TRBV23-1 is filed as an ORF, its function uncertain. V was clipped by 1 base and J by 6 bases; unmatched bases: 12. CDR3 size: 17 residues. CDR3 region: CASSQFILGQGEDGYTF. The CDR3 DNA sequence: TGCGCCAGCAGTCAATTTATCTTGGGACAGGGAGAGGATGGCTACACCTTC.

The rearrangement links TRBV7-9 to TRBJ1-1; 7 bases agree with TRBD1. CDR3 size: 14 residues. Germline CDR1 reads SEHNR; CDR2 reads FQNEAQ (reference sequence). The J segment lost 2 bases and the V segment lost 5 bases, leaving 5 bases of the junction unmatched. The CDR3 DNA reads as TGTGCCAGCAGCAATCGACAGGGTAACACTGAAGCTTTCTTT. It yields the protein CASSNRQGNTEAFF.

This clone was recorded a few times. V and J are TRBV29-1 and TRBJ2-7; a possible D gene is TRBD2 (5 bases). Between the trimmed V and J ends, which lost 3 bases and 6 bases, there was a span of 18 bases. This CDR3 has 14 amino acids. CDR1 is SQVTM, CDR2 ANQGSEA, per germline. The CDR3, as DNA: TGCAGCGTTGAGAGCGGATGGGAATTTGGCGAGCAGTACTTC. Protein: CSVESGWEFGEQYF.

CDR3 bases: TGTGCCACCACCCCAGGACAGGCGGTCAATTCACCCCTCCACTTT. This encodes CATTPGQAVNSPLHF. The V call is TRBV10-3, the J call TRBJ1-6; TRBD1 matches 7 bases. Germline CDR1 and CDR2: ENHRY and SYGVKD. The CDR3 has 15 amino acids. The trim removed 10 bases at V and 7 bases at J, leaving 13 bases unmatched.

The gene calls are TRBV10-3 and TRBJ1-1; 7 nucleotides line up with TRBD1. The CDR3 covers 13 residues. CDR1 ENHRY and CDR2 SYGVKD come from the germline V gene. Trimming cost V 10 bases and J 7 bases; bases outside gene matches: 12. CDR3 loop: CASNRDSGNEAFF. In nucleotides, the CDR3 is TGTGCCAGCAACCGGGACAGTGGAAATGAAGCTTTCTTT.

This clone was counted only a few times. V and J are TRBV29-1 and TRBJ2-5, with 11 bases that match TRBD1. The CDR3 runs to 14 residues. From germline, CDR1 is SQVTM and CDR2 ANQGSEA. The CDR3 spells CSFSPGQGGETQYF. The CDR3 DNA follows: TGCAGTTTCTCCCCGGGACAGGGGGGGGAGACCCAGTACTTC.

The chain uses TRBV19 and TRBJ2-3; perhaps TRBD1 as D (6 bases). The CDR3 length is 12 residues. Germline V gives CDR1 LNHDA, CDR2 SQIVND (reference sequence). V was clipped by 7 bases and J by 6 bases, with 11 bases between them. CDR3 protein: CASTGTYDTQYF. The CDR3, as DNA: TGTGCCAGTACCGGGACATATGATACGCAGTATTTT. The variable domain in full, completed from reference TRBV19 and TRBJ2-3, reads DGGITQSPKYLFRKEGQNVTLSCEQNLNHDAMYWYRQDPGQGLRLIYYSQIVNDFQKGDIAEGYSVSREKKESFPLTVTSAQKNPTAFYLCASTGTYDTQYFGPGTRLTVL.

In the case of this clone: Relative to the germline gene, one junction end is altered; a read error may explain this. The V gene is TRBV6-6, the J gene TRBJ2-7; TRBD2 aligns across 11 bases. Germline V gene data show CDR1 as MNHNY and CDR2 as SVGAGI (reference sequence). The CDR3 contains 12 residues. The CDR3 sequence is CASSPTSGDLIF. CDR3 DNA: TGTGCCAGCAGTCCGACTAGCGGGGATCTCATCTTC.

The gene calls are TRBV5-1 and TRBJ2-5; 14 bases align to TRBD2. Looked up from germline, CDR1 is SGHRS and CDR2 is YFSETQ. The CDR3 has 16 amino acids. J was trimmed by 4 bases and V by 4 bases; bases with no gene match: 6. The CDR3: CASSLGLAGVLETQYF. The DNA of the CDR3 is TGCGCCAGCAGCCTGGGACTAGCGGGAGTCTTAGAGACCCAGTACTTC.

V usage is TRBV28 and J usage is TRBJ2-3; possibly TRBD2 for D (6 bases). Germline V lookup: CDR1 MDHEN, CDR2 SYDVKM. Trimming cost V 5 bases and J 0 bases, with 15 bases left between them. The CDR3 runs 16 residues. In DNA form, the CDR3 reads TGTGCCAGCAGTGGGGGGTCGGGGGAGAGCACAGATACGCAGTATTTT. This codes for CASSGGSGESTDTQYF. Full variable domain (missing parts from reference TRBV28 and TRBJ2-3): DVKVTQSSRYLVKRTGEKVFLECVQDMDHENMFWYRQDPGLGLRLIYFSYDVKMKEKGDIPEGYSVSREKKERFSLILESASTNQTSMYLCASSGGSGESTDTQYFGPGTRLTVL.

This chain joins TRBV28 and TRBJ1-5, with D possibly matching TRBD1 (6 bases). Germline V gives CDR1 MDHEN, CDR2 SYDVKM. The CDR3 has 16 residues. V was cut by 6 bases and J by 2 bases, with 17 bases left in between. CDR3 residues: CASRAGARMGNQPQHF. CDR3 sequence (DNA): TGTGCCAGCAGAGCGGGGGCGAGGATGGGCAATCAGCCCCAGCATTTT.

This clone was seen a handful of times. The V gene is TRBV7-2, the J gene TRBJ2-1, with D maybe TRBD1 (6 bases). Trimming removed 4 bases at V and 6 bases at J, with 22 bases between. Germline loops: CDR1 SGHTA, CDR2 FQGNSA. The CDR3 covers 17 residues. For the CDR3, the DNA is TGTGCCAGCAGCTCTAGAGGGGGTGGCTTAAACCCCAATGAGCAGTTCTTC. Translated: CASSSRGGGLNPNEQFF. Looking up the rest from reference TRBV7-2 and TRBJ2-1 gives the full variable domain: GAGVSQSPSNKVTEKGKDVELRCDPISGHTALYWYRQSLGQGLEFLIYFQGNSAPDKSGLPSDRFSAERTGGSVSTLTIQRTQQEDSAVYLCASSSRGGGLNPNEQFFGPGTRLTVL.

This clone was counted only a few times. The chain carries TRBV5-4 and TRBJ1-4, with no clear D. The CDR3 extends over 15 amino acids. V was pared by 0 bases and J by 6 bases, with 12 bases between. CDR1 is SGHNT, CDR2 YYREEE, per germline (reference sequence). The CDR3 here is CASSLEFGQYEKLFF. CDR3 bases: TGTGCCAGCAGCTTGGAGTTTGGTCAGTATGAAAAACTGTTTTTT.

This clone has just one count. CDR3 nucleotide sequence: TGTGCCAGCAGTTACTCGACTAGCGGGAGAGAATACGAGCAGTACTTC. The encoded protein is CASSYSTSGREYEQYF. The genes are TRBV6-5 and TRBJ2-7, with 12 bases aligning to TRBD2. J lost 4 bases, V lost 0 bases, and 4 bases had no gene match. This CDR3 comprises 16 residues. CDR1 is MNHEY and CDR2 is SVGAGI in the germline V gene.

V gene TRBV6-5 combines with J gene TRBJ2-1; 8 bases are shared with TRBD1. V was pared by 6 bases and J by 13 bases, with 11 bases of the junction left unmatched. The CDR3 loop spans 13 amino acids. From germline, CDR1 is MNHEY and CDR2 SVGAGI. The CDR3 nucleotides are TGTGCCAGCAGACCTCCGGGACAGGACAATCAGTTCTTC. Translated, it gives CASRPPGQDNQFF.

This rearrangement joins TRBV9 to TRBJ1-2, with a weak D call TRBD1 (6 bases). CDR1 and CDR2 from the germline V gene are SGDLS and YYNGEE. Deletions cut 3 bases from V and 4 bases from J, with 13 bases between. CDR3 length equals 14 residues. The CDR3 region is CASSAGVLPYGYTF. The DNA for the CDR3 is TGTGCCAGCAGCGCAGGGGTACTACCCTATGGCTACACCTTC.